The next 20 T cell receptor beta chains were all read from a single sample in a study of Ad26.COV2.S vaccination and SARS-CoV-2 variants. Some clones are missing from TCRdb's copy, which holds only in-frame ones; the method was immunoSEQ multiplex PCR. The sample has about half a million clones, 80% to 90% seen once. Treatment defined: 19 received Ad26.COV2.S at low or high dose, single or two shots; roughly 5 received placebo; per-sample allocation not given. Samples analyzed were those drawn on day 63 after the first vaccine or placebo injection. The input for sequencing was peripheral blood, taken in a trial of Ad26.COV2.S vaccine versus placebo. The receptors were gathered from a person between 18 and 59 years old who received the Ad26.COV2.S COVID-19 vaccine or a placebo.

The chain is built from TRBV6-5 and TRBJ1-1, with a weak D call TRBD1 (5 bases). Trimming took off 4 bases at V and 5 bases at J, with 17 bases between the two ends. The CDR3 spans 15 residues. Looked up from germline, CDR1 is MNHEY and CDR2 is SVGAGI. CDR3 sequence reads: CASSSTWTPGTEAFF. The CDR3 DNA follows: TGTGCCAGCAGTTCAACCTGGACACCCGGAACTGAAGCTTTCTTT.

This clone was seen once. The chain joins TRBV3-1 (or the pseudogene TRBV3-2) to TRBJ1-2; 7 positions agree with TRBD1. Per the germline V gene, CDR1 is LGHDT and CDR2 is YNNKEL (reference sequence). CDR3 length: 15 residues. With 0 bases clipped from V and 6 bases from J, the junction kept 7 bases outside the gene matches. In DNA, the CDR3 is TGTGCCAGCAGCCAAGATGATAACAGGGGAGATGGCTACACCTTC. Translated: CASSQDDNRGDGYTF.

The chain combines TRBV5-4 with TRBJ2-1; D is tentatively TRBD1 or TRBD2 (5 bases each). Germline loops: CDR1 SGHNT, CDR2 YYREEE (reference sequence). Trimming removed 0 bases from V and 2 bases from J, with 9 bases in between. There are 15 residues in the CDR3. The CDR3 DNA follows: TGTGCCAGCAGCTTGGTCGGGGCAGCCTACAATGAGCAGTTCTTC. Translated: CASSLVGAAYNEQFF.

This chain links TRBV29-1 with TRBJ2-1, with a weak D call TRBD2 (6 bases). The V end lost 6 bases, the J end lost 7 bases, and 10 bases lay between the germline ends. The CDR3 contains 11 residues. CDR1 and CDR2 (germline): SQVTM, ANQGSEA. Here the CDR3 reads CSVGLANEQFF. CDR3 DNA sequence: TGCAGCGTCGGCCTAGCGAATGAGCAGTTCTTC.

This chain connects TRBV7-9 to TRBJ2-7; no reliable D call. Germline CDR1 is SEHNR and CDR2 is FQNEAQ (reference sequence). The CDR3 runs to 13 residues. V was clipped by 3 bases and J by 0 bases, with 6 bases between them. CDR3 nucleotides: TGTGCCAGCAGCTTGCTGAACTCCTACGAGCAGTACTTC. It specifies CASSLLNSYEQYF.

The chain uses TRBV30 and TRBJ2-1, with D possibly TRBD1 on 7 matching bases. The CDR3 is made up of 16 amino acids. Per the germline V gene, CDR1 is GTSNPN and CDR2 is SVGIG (reference sequence). V lost 5 bases and J lost 0, with 17 bases in between. The CDR3 DNA reads as TGTGCCTGGGGGGGGAGACAGGGCAGCTCCTACAATGAGCAGTTCTTC. This gives the protein CAWGGRQGSSYNEQFF.

In its sample, this clone was seen once. V and J are TRBV6-1 and TRBJ1-2; D call uncertain. CDR3 size: 17 residues. V was pared by 4 bases and J by 1 base, with 19 bases between. CDR1 is MNHNS, CDR2 SASEGT, per germline. CDR3 DNA: TGTGCCAGCAGTGGGTCGCCCATTACCCAGATTAACTATGGCTACACCTTC. The encoded protein is CASSGSPITQINYGYTF.

This chain links TRBV10-2 with TRBJ1-2; the D is unclear. Per the germline V gene, CDR1 is WSHSY and CDR2 is SAAADI. V was shortened by 2 bases and J by 4 bases, with 11 bases between the two germline ends. The CDR3 spans 14 residues. CDR3 nucleotide sequence: TGCGCCAGCAGTGAGATAGGCCGCTCCTATGGCTACACCTTC. It yields the protein CASSEIGRSYGYTF.

The chain's CDR3 is CASSLSPDSPLHF. The CDR3 nucleotides are TGTGCCAGCAGCTTGTCGCCAGATTCACCCCTCCACTTT. The chain links TRBV5-8 to TRBJ1-6; D is undetermined. Trimming removed 1 base from V and 8 bases from J, with 7 bases in between. There are 13 residues in the CDR3. Germline lookup yields CDR1 SGHTS and CDR2 YDEGEE.

The chain is built from TRBV5-1 and TRBJ2-7; 8 bases are a match to TRBD1. V was pared by 2 bases and J by 2 bases, with 6 bases of the junction left unmatched. CDR3 length: 15 amino acids. Germline V gene data show CDR1 as SGHRS and CDR2 as YFSETQ. The CDR3 region is CASSFTGTGPYEQYF. The DNA for the CDR3 is TGCGCCAGCAGCTTTACCGGGACAGGACCCTACGAGCAGTACTTC.

This chain connects TRBV28 to TRBJ2-7; a weak D match, TRBD2 (6 bases). CDR1 MDHEN and CDR2 SYDVKM come from the germline V gene. The CDR3 runs 13 residues. Trimming shortened V by 7 bases and J by 2 bases, and 12 bases separated the two germline ends. The CDR3: CASTISGTYEQYF. CDR3 bases: TGTGCCAGCACCATTAGCGGTACCTACGAGCAGTACTTC.

The chain is built from TRBV7-9 and TRBJ2-4; 9 bases map to TRBD1. CDR1 is SEHNR, CDR2 FQNEAQ, per germline (reference sequence). The V gene end was trimmed by 0 bases and the J gene end by 4 bases; junction bases not matched to a gene: 4. The CDR3 spans 16 residues. The CDR3 is CASSLAAGQGKNIQYF. The CDR3 DNA is TGTGCCAGCAGCTTAGCGGCGGGACAGGGTAAAAACATTCAGTACTTC.

J is TRBJ2-7 and V is TRBV2, with TRBD1 identical over 12 bases. Trimming removed 4 bases from V and 5 bases from J; junction bases left unmatched: 6. Germline V gene sequence: CDR1 SNHLY, CDR2 FYNNEI. The CDR3 extends over 15 amino acids. CDR3 protein: CASSGRDRGPDEQYF. CDR3 sequence (DNA): TGTGCCAGCAGTGGTCGGGACAGGGGGCCAGACGAGCAGTACTTC.

In DNA, the CDR3 is TGTGCCAGCAGCTTGAGCGGGGACGGTGAGCAGTTCTTC. This translates into CASSLSGDGEQFF. The rearrangement links TRBV7-2 to TRBJ2-1; TRBD2 aligns across 7 bases. The V and J ends lost 3 bases and 9 bases, in that order; junction bases with no gene match: 5. Germline lookup yields CDR1 SGHTA and CDR2 FQGNSA. This CDR3 has 13 amino acids. The full variable domain, with the rest looked up from reference TRBV7-2 and TRBJ2-1, is GAGVSQSPSNKVTEKGKDVELRCDPISGHTALYWYRQSLGQGLEFLIYFQGNSAPDKSGLPSDRFSAERTGGSVSTLTIQRTQQEDSAVYLCASSLSGDGEQFFGPGTRLTVL.

This sequence joins TRBV6-5 and TRBJ2-7, with 9 positions matching TRBD1. After removal of 6 bases from V and 7 bases from J, the junction contained 10 bases not matched to a gene. This CDR3 contains 14 residues. CDR1 is MNHEY, CDR2 SVGAGI, per germline. CDR3 nucleotides: TGTGCCAGCAGCTCCGGGACAGGGACGAGGGAGCAGTACTTC. Its protein product is CASSSGTGTREQYF.

The rearrangement uses TRBV28 and TRBJ1-2; perhaps TRBD1 as D (5 bases). V lost 7 bases and J 14 bases, leaving 17 bases between the germline ends. The CDR3 has 11 amino acids. CDR1 is MDHEN, CDR2 SYDVKM, per germline. CDR3 region: CASTEGLDTTF. The CDR3, as DNA: TGTGCCAGCACCGAAGGGCTGGACACTACCTTC.

The chain is built from TRBV19 and TRBJ2-3, with 9 bases that match TRBD2. The V segment lost 5 bases and the J segment 4 bases; nucleotides outside the gene matches: 10. The CDR3 has 16 residues. The germline gives CDR1 LNHDA, CDR2 SQIVND (reference sequence). DNA for the CDR3: TGTGCCAGTAGTGGAATAGCGGGAGCGGGATCAGATACGCAGTATTTT. This translates into CASSGIAGAGSDTQYF.

This rearrangement joins TRBV18 to TRBJ1-5; D might be TRBD1 (5 bases). Germline V gene data show CDR1 as KGHSH and CDR2 as LQKENI. CDR3 length: 14 amino acids. The ends were cut back, 2 bases at V and 6 bases at J, with 11 bases in the middle. The DNA of the CDR3 is TGTGCCAGCTCACCAATAGGGGCTTTTCAGCCCCAGCATTTT. Its protein is CASSPIGAFQPQHF. Filled out from reference TRBV18 and TRBJ1-5, the complete variable domain reads NAGVMQNPRHLVRRRGQEARLRCSPMKGHSHVYWYRQLPEEGLKFMVYLQKENIIDESGMPKERFSAEFPKEGPSILRIQQVVRGDSAAYFCASSPIGAFQPQHFGDGTRLSIL.

This clone was seen once. The chain links TRBV12-3 or TRBV12-4 to TRBJ1-1; D perhaps matches TRBD1 (5 bases). This CDR3 region has 13 residues. V lost 5 bases to trimming and J lost 11 bases, with 18 bases between them. The CDR3 DNA is TGTGCCAGCAGTCTCCGATCGACGGGGGAGGCTTTCTTT. It yields the protein CASSLRSTGEAFF.

The gene calls are TRBV21-1 and TRBJ2-7; the table gives TRBD2 as D, unverified against the DNA. TRBV21-1 is given as a pseudogene. CDR3 length: 18 residues. The CDR3 DNA reads as TGTGCCAGCAGCAGGACCTCTAGTCTAGCGGGGGCCAACTACGAGCAGTACTTC. The encoded protein is CASSRTSSLAGANYEQYF.